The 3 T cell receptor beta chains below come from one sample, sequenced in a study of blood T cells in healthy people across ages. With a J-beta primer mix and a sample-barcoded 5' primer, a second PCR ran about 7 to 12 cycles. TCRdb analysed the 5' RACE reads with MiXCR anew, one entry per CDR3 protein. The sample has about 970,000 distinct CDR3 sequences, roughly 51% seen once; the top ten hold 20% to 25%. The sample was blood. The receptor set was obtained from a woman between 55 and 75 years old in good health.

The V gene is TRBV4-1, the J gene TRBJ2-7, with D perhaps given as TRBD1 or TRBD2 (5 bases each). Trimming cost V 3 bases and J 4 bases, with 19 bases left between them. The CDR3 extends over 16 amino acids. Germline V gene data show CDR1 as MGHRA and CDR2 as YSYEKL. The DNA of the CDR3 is TGCGCCAGCAGCCATTACCCCGGGGCAGGGACGTACGAGCAGTACTTC. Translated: CASSHYPGAGTYEQYF.

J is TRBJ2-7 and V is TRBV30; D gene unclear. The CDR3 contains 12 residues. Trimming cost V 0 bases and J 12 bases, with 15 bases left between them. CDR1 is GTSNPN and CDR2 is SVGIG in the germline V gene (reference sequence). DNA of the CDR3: TGTGCCTGGAGTGTTAGCAGCGATCGGCCGTACTTC. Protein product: CAWSVSSDRPYF.

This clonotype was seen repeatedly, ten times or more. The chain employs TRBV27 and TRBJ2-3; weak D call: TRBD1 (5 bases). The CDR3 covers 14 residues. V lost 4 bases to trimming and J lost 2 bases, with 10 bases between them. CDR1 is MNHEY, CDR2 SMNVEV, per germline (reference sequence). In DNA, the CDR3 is TGTGCCAGCAGTTGGCAGGGATACACAGATACGCAGTATTTT. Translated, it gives CASSWQGYTDTQYF.